These 32 T cell receptor beta chains were sequenced from one sample in a study of cytomegalovirus exposure and HLA in healthy donors. TCRdb's copy holds only in-frame clones and misses some; the assay was immunoSEQ multiplex PCR. The sample carries about 73,000 clones, roughly 89% recorded once. The sample was PBMCs. The source is a woman younger than 35 in good health and CMV-seropositive.

This clone was recorded only once. The rearrangement uses TRBV6-5 and TRBJ2-7; maybe TRBD1 (5 bases). With 5 bases removed from V and 3 bases from J, the gap between germline ends came to 17 bases. Germline values: CDR1 MNHEY, CDR2 SVGAGI. The CDR3 consists of 15 residues. Here the CDR3 reads CASSTQGSQIYEQYF. For the CDR3, the DNA is TGTGCCAGCAGTACCCAGGGTAGCCAGATCTACGAGCAGTACTTC.

This sequence joins TRBV6-6 and TRBJ1-1; 10 nucleotides line up with TRBD1. Germline V gene sequence: CDR1 MNHNY, CDR2 SVGAGI (reference sequence). This CDR3 has 16 amino acids. V lost 0 bases and J lost 1; bases outside the gene matches: 2. CDR3 nucleotides: TGTGCCAGCAGTTACTCGGACAGGGGGGAGAACACTGAAGCTTTCTTT. Translated: CASSYSDRGENTEAFF.

This chain connects TRBV10-3 to TRBJ2-7, with 7 bases aligning to TRBD1. The V segment lost 5 bases and the J segment 2 bases; nucleotides outside the gene matches: 6. This CDR3 spans 14 amino acids. Germline CDR1 reads ENHRY; CDR2 reads SYGVKD. The CDR3 bases are TGTGCCATCAGTCAGACAGGGACAACCTACGAGCAGTACTTC. Translating it yields CAISQTGTTYEQYF.

The chain joins TRBV29-1 to TRBJ2-2; TRBD2 matches 8 bases. Germline V gives CDR1 SQVTM, CDR2 ANQGSEA. The CDR3 has 15 residues. J lost 0 bases, V lost 6 bases, and 6 bases had no gene match. The CDR3 here is CSVGTSGTNTGELFF. The CDR3 nucleotides read TGCAGCGTGGGAACTAGCGGAACGAACACCGGGGAGCTGTTTTTT.

This clone showed up just once. This chain uses TRBV29-1 with TRBJ2-1, with TRBD2 matching over 8 bases. This CDR3 has 15 amino acids. V shed 3 bases and J 4 bases; nucleotides not matched to a gene: 8. Germline CDR1 SQVTM, CDR2 ANQGSEA. The CDR3 region is CSVDPDSGKYNEQFF. The CDR3 nucleotides read TGCAGCGTTGACCCCGATAGCGGGAAATACAATGAGCAGTTCTTC.

This chain connects TRBV30 to TRBJ2-1; D is perhaps TRBD2 (5 bases). The germline gives CDR1 GTSNPN, CDR2 SVGIG (reference sequence). Trimming shortened V by 1 base and J by 5 bases, and 6 bases separated the two germline ends. This CDR3 is built from 12 residues. CDR3 in amino acids: CAWSGGNNEQFF. For the CDR3, the DNA is TGTGCCTGGAGTGGAGGGAACAATGAGCAGTTCTTC.

The chain carries TRBV6-1 and TRBJ1-4; TRBD1 matches at 7 bases. Germline trimming cut 8 bases from V and 3 bases from J; bases unmatched to any gene: 3. The CDR3 is 13 residues long. Germline CDR1 MNHNS, CDR2 SASEGT. The CDR3: CASHTGANEKLFF. DNA of the CDR3: TGTGCCAGCCATACAGGGGCTAATGAAAAACTGTTTTTT.

This clone was detected only once. This sequence joins TRBV5-1 and TRBJ2-7; D not resolved. CDR3 length equals 13 residues. The V and J ends lost 0 bases and 6 bases respectively, with 10 bases between them. CDR1 is SGHRS, CDR2 YFSETQ, per germline. The CDR3 region has the DNA TGCGCCAGCAGCTTGGCCGGGTCTGTCGAGCAGTACTTC. This codes for CASSLAGSVEQYF. Full variable domain (rest looked up from reference TRBV5-1 and TRBJ2-7): KAGVTQTPRYLIKTRGQQVTLSCSPISGHRSVSWYQQTPGQGLQFLFEYFSETQRNKGNFPGRFSGRQFSNSRSEMNVSTLELGDSALYLCASSLAGSVEQYFGPGTRLTVT.

The V call is TRBV9, the J call TRBJ2-1, with 11 nucleotides matching TRBD2. This CDR3 is built from 15 residues. The V segment lost 2 bases and the J segment 5 bases; nucleotides outside the gene matches: 3. From germline, CDR1 is SGDLS and CDR2 YYNGEE. DNA of the CDR3: TGTGCCAGCAGCGTCACTAGCGGGGGTCACAATGAGCAGTTCTTC. It encodes CASSVTSGGHNEQFF.

The chain carries TRBV13 and TRBJ2-7, with D maybe TRBD1 (6 bases). The germline V gene encodes CDR1 PRHDT and CDR2 FYEKMQ (reference sequence). Trimming left V 5 bases short and J 4 bases short, with 30 bases between. This CDR3 contains 19 residues. CDR3 in amino acids: CASSHTTEIGRKRGYEQYF. Written as DNA, the CDR3 is TGTGCCAGCAGCCACACAACCGAGATAGGGCGGAAAAGGGGGTACGAGCAGTACTTC.

CDR3 in DNA: TGCGCCAGCAGCCAAGATAGGGAGACATATCTTAACAATGAGCAGTTCTTC. Translation gives CASSQDRETYLNNEQFF. The gene calls are TRBV4-3 and TRBJ2-1; D may be TRBD2 (5 bases). V was trimmed by 0 bases and J by 5 bases, leaving 17 bases between them. The CDR3 loop spans 17 amino acids. Germline V CDR1 and CDR2: LGHNA, YSLEER.

V usage is TRBV20-1 and J usage is TRBJ1-4; D might be TRBD1 (6 bases). The ends were cut back, 0 bases at V and 10 bases at J, with 6 bases in the middle. This CDR3 has 11 residues. Looked up from germline, CDR1 is DFQATT and CDR2 is SNEGSKA (reference sequence). The CDR3 DNA is TGCAGTGCTAGAGACAGGGGAAAACTGTTTTTT. Its protein product is CSARDRGKLFF.

The chain employs TRBV11-3 and TRBJ2-2; possible D gene TRBD2, 6 bases. The CDR3 length is 17 residues. V gave up 2 bases and J gave up 3 bases, with 16 bases separating them. Germline CDR1 reads SGHNT; CDR2 reads YENEEA. The CDR3 sequence is CASSLPQGEADTGELFF. DNA for the CDR3: TGTGCCAGCAGCTTACCCCAAGGGGAGGCGGACACCGGGGAGCTGTTTTTT.

There are a few counts of this clone. This chain joins TRBV28 and TRBJ2-7, with D maybe TRBD1 (5 bases). The germline V gene encodes CDR1 MDHEN and CDR2 SYDVKM. The V gene lost 6 bases and the J gene lost 3 bases, with 9 bases spanning the gap. This CDR3 comprises 12 residues. The CDR3 sequence: CASSTRVYEQYF. CDR3 bases: TGTGCCAGCAGCACCAGGGTCTACGAGCAGTACTTC.

The CDR3 bases are TGTGCCAGTACGACAATGCCACAGGGGTCCTATGGCTACACCTTC. Its protein product is CASTTMPQGSYGYTF. The chain carries TRBV19 and TRBJ1-2; TRBD1 matches 7 bases. The V and J ends lost 7 bases and 4 bases, in that order; junction bases with no gene match: 12. Germline CDR1 LNHDA, CDR2 SQIVND (reference sequence). The CDR3 has 15 residues.

This sequence joins TRBV6-5 and TRBJ2-3, with TRBD2 identical over 7 bases. J was trimmed by 0 bases and V by 6 bases; bases with no gene match: 6. Germline values: CDR1 MNHEY, CDR2 SVGAGI. This CDR3 comprises 15 residues. Here the CDR3 DNA reads TGTGCCAGCAGGATCAGCGGGGCGAGCACAGATACGCAGTATTTT. Its translation: CASRISGASTDTQYF.

This chain connects TRBV2 to TRBJ1-1, with 8 bases matching TRBD1. This CDR3 is 14 amino acids long. V trimming: 7 bases; J trimming: 0 bases; junction bases outside the gene matches: 4. Per germline, CDR1 SNHLY and CDR2 FYNNEI. The CDR3 DNA sequence: TGTGCCAGCACTCCGACAGGGGTGAACACTGAAGCTTTCTTT. It codes for CASTPTGVNTEAFF.

V gene TRBV27 combines with J gene TRBJ1-5, with a weak D call TRBD1 (6 bases). CDR3 length: 13 residues. Germline CDR1 reads MNHEY; CDR2 reads SMNVEV (reference sequence). Trimming removed 6 bases at V and 4 bases at J, with 10 bases between. The CDR3 reads CASSRQGNQPQHF. CDR3 sequence (DNA): TGTGCCAGCAGCCGGCAGGGGAATCAGCCCCAGCATTTT.

This chain joins TRBV5-4 and TRBJ2-3, with 9 positions matching TRBD2. V lost 5 bases and J lost 1; bases outside the gene matches: 5. The CDR3 totals 15 residues. CDR1 SGHNT and CDR2 YYREEE come from the germline V gene (reference sequence). Here the CDR3 reads CASSRRTSGTDTQYF. In DNA form, the CDR3 reads TGTGCCAGCAGTAGGCGGACTAGCGGCACAGATACGCAGTATTTT. The variable domain in full, with the rest retrieved from reference TRBV5-4 and TRBJ2-3, is ETGVTQSPTHLIKTRGQQVTLRCSSQSGHNTVSWYQQALGQGPQFIFQYYREEENGRGNFPPRFSGLQFPNYSSELNVNALELDDSALYLCASSRRTSGTDTQYFGPGTRLTVL.

V gene TRBV6-5 combines with J gene TRBJ1-1; 7 bases are a match to TRBD1. Germline V CDR1 and CDR2: MNHEY, SVGAGI. V lost 7 bases, J lost 5 bases, and 7 bases stayed unmatched. The CDR3 contains 13 residues. The CDR3 is CASKIGGGTEAFF. In DNA, the CDR3 is TGTGCCAGCAAAATAGGGGGCGGGACTGAAGCTTTCTTT.

This chain joins TRBV14 and TRBJ2-1; 8 positions agree with TRBD1. The CDR3 has 18 residues. Per the germline V gene, CDR1 is SGHDN and CDR2 is FVKESK. Trimming removed 1 base from V and 9 bases from J; junction bases left unmatched: 17. DNA for the CDR3: TGTGCCAGCAGCCAAGCGACCCCAGGGGGCTGGACAGGCCGTGAGCAGTTCTTC. It encodes CASSQATPGGWTGREQFF.

This chain joins TRBV21-1 and TRBJ1-5; TRBD1 is the table's D call and was not checked against the DNA. TRBV21-1 is a documented pseudogene. The length of the CDR3 is 16 residues. The CDR3 protein is CASTPGQAYSNQPQHF. The CDR3 nucleotides are TGTGCCAGCACCCCGGGACAGGCGTATAGCAATCAGCCCCAGCATTTT.

This chain links TRBV13 with TRBJ2-1, with 8 bases aligning to TRBD1. V lost 3 bases and J lost 6; bases outside the gene matches: 16. The CDR3 totals 18 residues. CDR1 and CDR2 (germline): PRHDT, FYEKMQ (reference sequence). CDR3 sequence (DNA): TGTGCCAGCAGCTTGGACAGGGAGAAAGGAATTGGGGGCAATGAGCAGTTCTTC. Translating gives CASSLDREKGIGGNEQFF.

The chain combines TRBV19 with TRBJ2-1; D might be TRBD2 (5 bases). CDR1 is LNHDA and CDR2 is SQIVND in the germline V gene (reference sequence). The ends were cut back, 5 bases at V and 0 bases at J, with 11 bases in the middle. CDR3 length: 15 residues. The CDR3 coding sequence is TGTGCCAGTAGTCGGACTGTGAGCTCCTACAATGAGCAGTTCTTC. It specifies CASSRTVSSYNEQFF. Drawing the rest from reference TRBV19 and TRBJ2-1, the complete variable domain is DGGITQSPKYLFRKEGQNVTLSCEQNLNHDAMYWYRQDPGQGLRLIYYSQIVNDFQKGDIAEGYSVSREKKESFPLTVTSAQKNPTAFYLCASSRTVSSYNEQFFGPGTRLTVL.

The chain links TRBV6-1 to TRBJ1-5; 7 bases align to TRBD1. The CDR3 spans 17 residues. The germline V gene has CDR1 MNHNS and CDR2 SASEGT. V was clipped by 2 bases and J by 0 bases; unmatched bases: 7. CDR3 sequence: CASSEWGDRYSNQPQHF. The DNA of the CDR3 is TGTGCCAGCAGTGAATGGGGGGACAGATATAGCAATCAGCCCCAGCATTTT.

This chain connects TRBV7-9 to TRBJ1-1, with D possibly TRBD1 on 6 matching bases. Germline V gene data show CDR1 as SEHNR and CDR2 as FQNEAQ (reference sequence). The CDR3 length is 15 residues. The ends were cut back, 3 bases at V and 1 base at J, with 12 bases in the middle. CDR3 region: CASSLTTGENTEAFF. The CDR3 coding sequence is TGTGCCAGCAGCTTGACGACAGGAGAGAACACTGAAGCTTTCTTT.

This chain connects TRBV7-8 to TRBJ2-6, with 9 bases matching TRBD1. The CDR3 spans 18 residues. In germline, CDR1 is SGHVS, CDR2 FQNEAQ. V gave up 3 bases and J gave up 1 base; unmatched junction bases: 7. Written as DNA, the CDR3 is TGTGCCAGCAGCTTCGACAGGGGGAGAGGGTCTGGGGCCAACGTCCTGACTTTC. It is translated as CASSFDRGRGSGANVLTF.

The rearrangement links TRBV5-1 to TRBJ2-5; 8 bases map to TRBD1. Germline-derived CDR1 and CDR2 are SGHRS and YFSETQ. V trimming: 5 bases; J trimming: 4 bases; junction bases outside the gene matches: 1. CDR3 length equals 12 residues. The CDR3 spells CASRGQVETQYF. The CDR3 coding sequence is TGCGCCAGCAGGGGACAGGTAGAGACCCAGTACTTC. The full variable domain, with the rest looked up from reference TRBV5-1 and TRBJ2-5, is KAGVTQTPRYLIKTRGQQVTLSCSPISGHRSVSWYQQTPGQGLQFLFEYFSETQRNKGNFPGRFSGRQFSNSRSEMNVSTLELGDSALYLCASRGQVETQYFGPGTRLLVL.

This clone came up once. The same CDR3 also results from other DNA sequences found in this sample. J is TRBJ2-7 and V is TRBV4-1; 7 bases agree with TRBD1. V dropped 0 bases and J dropped 2; count of bases not matched to a gene: 4. The CDR3 contains 15 residues. The germline V gene encodes CDR1 MGHRA and CDR2 YSYEKL. CDR3 loop: CASSQDPGQTYEQYF. The CDR3 DNA reads as TGCGCCAGCAGCCAAGACCCGGGACAGACCTACGAGCAGTACTTC.

The V and J genes are TRBV5-1 and TRBJ2-6; 10 positions agree with TRBD1. J gave up 4 bases and V 2 bases, and 6 bases lay outside the gene matches. The CDR3 loop spans 17 amino acids. Per the germline V gene, CDR1 is SGHRS and CDR2 is YFSETQ. The CDR3 is CASSLRTGGSGANVLTF. The CDR3 nucleotides read TGCGCCAGCAGCTTAAGGACAGGGGGTTCCGGGGCCAACGTCCTGACTTTC.

The chain combines TRBV11-1 with TRBJ1-2; TRBD1 matches 7 bases. From germline, CDR1 is SGHAT and CDR2 FQDESV (reference sequence). CDR3 length: 14 residues. V trimming: 0 bases; J trimming: 4 bases; junction bases outside the gene matches: 2. This CDR3 is CASSLADRLYGYTF. The CDR3 nucleotides read TGTGCCAGCAGCTTAGCGGACAGGCTCTATGGCTACACCTTC. The full variable domain, its missing parts supplied by reference TRBV11-1 and TRBJ1-2, is EAEVAQSPRYKITEKSQAVAFWCDPISGHATLYWYRQILGQGPELLVQFQDESVVDDSQLPKDRFSAERLKGVDSTLKIQPAELGDSAMYLCASSLADRLYGYTFGSGTRLTVV.

The V and J genes are TRBV4-2 and TRBJ2-1; 8 bases fit TRBD2. Germline CDR1 LGHNA, CDR2 YNFKEQ. The CDR3 spans 15 residues. Losses at the gene ends were 3 bases for V and 4 bases for J; bases not matched to a gene: 5. As DNA, the CDR3 is TGTGCCAGCAGCCAGGGACTAGGGATGTACAATGAGCAGTTCTTC. Its protein product is CASSQGLGMYNEQFF.